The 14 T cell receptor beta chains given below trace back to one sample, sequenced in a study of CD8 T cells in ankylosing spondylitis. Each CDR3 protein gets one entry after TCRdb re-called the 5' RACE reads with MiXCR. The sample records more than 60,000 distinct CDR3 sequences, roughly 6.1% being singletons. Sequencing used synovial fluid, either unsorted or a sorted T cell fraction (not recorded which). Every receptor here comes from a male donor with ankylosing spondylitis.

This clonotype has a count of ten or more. In nucleotides, the CDR3 is TGTGCCAGCAGTTGGAGACAGGGAAATTCACCCCTCCACTTT. Protein sequence: CASSWRQGNSPLHF. V and J are TRBV27 and TRBJ1-6, with 7 positions matching TRBD1. With V trimmed by 4 bases and J by 7 bases, 4 bases remained unmatched. The CDR3 runs to 14 residues. The germline V gene encodes CDR1 MNHEY and CDR2 SMNVEV (reference sequence).

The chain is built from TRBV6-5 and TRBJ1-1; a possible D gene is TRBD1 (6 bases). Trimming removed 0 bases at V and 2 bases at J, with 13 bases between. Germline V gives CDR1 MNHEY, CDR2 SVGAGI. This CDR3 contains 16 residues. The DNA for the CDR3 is TGTGCCAGCAGTTACTCTTATGGACAGAGAAACACTGAAGCTTTCTTT. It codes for CASSYSYGQRNTEAFF.

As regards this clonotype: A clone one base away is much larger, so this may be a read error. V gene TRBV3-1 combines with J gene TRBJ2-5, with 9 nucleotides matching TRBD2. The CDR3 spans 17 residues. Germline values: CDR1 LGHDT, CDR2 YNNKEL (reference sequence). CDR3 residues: CASTQDLAGGPMKTQYF. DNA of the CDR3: TGTGCCAGCACCCAAGATCTCGCGGGAGGGCCTATGAAGACCCAGTACTTC.

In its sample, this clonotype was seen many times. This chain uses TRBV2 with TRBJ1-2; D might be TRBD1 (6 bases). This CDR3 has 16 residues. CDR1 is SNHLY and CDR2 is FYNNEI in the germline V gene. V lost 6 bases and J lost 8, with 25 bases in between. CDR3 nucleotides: TGTGCCAGCAGAGTCATATCCGGGACACTAATCGCGGGCTACACCTTC. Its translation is CASRVISGTLIAGYTF.

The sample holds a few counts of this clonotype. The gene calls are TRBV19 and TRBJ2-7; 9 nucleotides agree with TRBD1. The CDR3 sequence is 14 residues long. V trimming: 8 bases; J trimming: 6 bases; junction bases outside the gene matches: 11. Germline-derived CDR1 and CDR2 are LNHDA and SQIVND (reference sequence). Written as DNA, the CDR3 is TGTGCCAGTGGTCAAACAGGGGGCGCAGGCGAGCAGTACTTC. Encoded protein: CASGQTGGAGEQYF.

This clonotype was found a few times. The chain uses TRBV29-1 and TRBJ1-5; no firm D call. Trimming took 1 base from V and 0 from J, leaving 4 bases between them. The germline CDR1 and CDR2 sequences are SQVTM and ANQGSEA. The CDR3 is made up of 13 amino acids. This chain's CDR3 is CSVEVDSNQPQHF. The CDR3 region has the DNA TGCAGCGTTGAAGTTGATAGCAATCAGCCCCAGCATTTT.

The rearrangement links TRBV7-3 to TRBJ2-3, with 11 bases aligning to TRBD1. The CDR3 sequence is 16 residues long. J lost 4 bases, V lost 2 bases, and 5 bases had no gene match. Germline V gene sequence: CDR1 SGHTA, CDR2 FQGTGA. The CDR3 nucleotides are TGTGCCAGCAGCTTAGTTGGGACAGGGGGATCAGATACGCAGTATTTT. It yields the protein CASSLVGTGGSDTQYF. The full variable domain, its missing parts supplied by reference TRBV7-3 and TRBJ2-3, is GAGVSQTPSNKVTEKGKYVELRCDPISGHTALYWYRQSLGQGPEFLIYFQGTGAADDSGLPNDRFFAVRPEGSVSTLKIQRTERGDSAVYLCASSLVGTGGSDTQYFGPGTRLTVL.

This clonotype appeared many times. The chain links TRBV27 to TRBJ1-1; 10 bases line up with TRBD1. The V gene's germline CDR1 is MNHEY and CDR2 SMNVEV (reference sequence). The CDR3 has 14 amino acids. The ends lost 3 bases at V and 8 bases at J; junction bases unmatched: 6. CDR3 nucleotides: TGTGCCAGCAGTTTCTTGGGACAGGGGAGAGAAGCTTTCTTT. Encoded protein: CASSFLGQGREAFF.

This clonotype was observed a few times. CDR3: CASSYGTSGRADREQFF. The CDR3 DNA reads TGTGCCAGCAGCTACGGGACTAGCGGGAGGGCGGACCGTGAGCAGTTCTTC. The rearrangement links TRBV5-5 to TRBJ2-1, with 16 bases that match TRBD2. This CDR3 has 17 amino acids. Germline V gene data show CDR1 as SGHKS and CDR2 as YYEKEE (reference sequence). Trimming cost V 3 bases and J 9 bases; bases outside gene matches: 9.

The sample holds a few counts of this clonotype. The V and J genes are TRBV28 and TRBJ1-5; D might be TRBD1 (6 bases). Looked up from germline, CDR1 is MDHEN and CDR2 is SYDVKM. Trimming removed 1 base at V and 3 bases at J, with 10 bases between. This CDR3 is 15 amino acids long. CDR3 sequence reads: CASSLSDRLNQPQHF. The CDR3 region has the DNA TGTGCCAGCAGTTTATCTGACAGGCTCAATCAGCCCCAGCATTTT.

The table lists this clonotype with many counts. This CDR3 is CAISDLGWRETQYF. In DNA form, the CDR3 reads TGTGCCATCAGTGACCTCGGTTGGAGAGAGACCCAGTACTTC. V gene TRBV10-3 combines with J gene TRBJ2-5; D unclear. CDR3 length equals 14 residues. Germline V CDR1 and CDR2: ENHRY, SYGVKD. Trimming left V 3 bases short and J 4 bases short, with 12 bases between.

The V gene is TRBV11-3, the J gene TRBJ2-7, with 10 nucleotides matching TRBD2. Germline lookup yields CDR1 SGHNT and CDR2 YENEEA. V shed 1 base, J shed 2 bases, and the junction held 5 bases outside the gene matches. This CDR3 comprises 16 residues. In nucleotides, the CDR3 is TGTGCCAGCAGCTTAGCAGGGACTAGCGAGACCTACGAGCAGTACTTC. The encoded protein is CASSLAGTSETYEQYF.

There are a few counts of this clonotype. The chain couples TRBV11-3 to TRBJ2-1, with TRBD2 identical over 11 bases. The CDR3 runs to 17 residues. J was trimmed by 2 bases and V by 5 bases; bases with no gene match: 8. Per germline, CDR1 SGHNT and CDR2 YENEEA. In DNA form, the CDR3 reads TGTGCCAGCAGCCCGTTACTAGCGGGAGTTCCCTACAATGAGCAGTTCTTC. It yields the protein CASSPLLAGVPYNEQFF.

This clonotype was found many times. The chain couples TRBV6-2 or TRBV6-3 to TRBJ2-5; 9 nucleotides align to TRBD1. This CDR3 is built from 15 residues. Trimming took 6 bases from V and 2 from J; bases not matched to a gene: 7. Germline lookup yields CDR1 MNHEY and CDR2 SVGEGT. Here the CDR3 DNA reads TGTGCCAGCAGAGAACACGGGACAGGGCAAGAGACCCAGTACTTC. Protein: CASREHGTGQETQYF.